This T cell receptor (beta chain) was identified in a study of regulatory T cells in long-lasting Graves disease. In regard to this clonotype: As yet, its antigen is unknown.

Time point noted: newly diagnosed GD, antithyroid drugs for less than 3 months. Scientists built the TCR library using RNA that was extracted from PBMCs. The patients were drawn from one endocrinology department in Xi'an, China. Peripheral blood, around 9.9 milliliters per patient, was collected in EDTA tubes. The TCR beta library used iRepertoire HTBI primers with Arm-PCR amplification of CDR3. TCRdb reprocessed the multiplex PCR reads with MiXCR, giving one entry per CDR3 protein. The sample holds about 430,000 distinct CDR3 sequences, about 15% seen once. Study-wide findings and caveats: There were preferences for TRBV28, TRBJ1-2 and TRBJ2-5 in persistent disease.

This CDR3 contains 12 residues. Trimming at V came to 6 bases and at J to 8 bases, leaving 2 bases not matched to a gene. These data were also reused for a study on T cells in Graves' hyperthyroidism and ophthalmopathy.

The sequencing used peripheral blood mononuclear cells (PBMCs), collected at new diagnosis, from a patient treated with antithyroid drugs. The receptor comes from a woman in her thirties or forties with Graves disease. The chain couples TRBV12-3 or TRBV12-4 to TRBJ1-2; 11 positions agree with TRBD1. This CDR3 is CASSGQGAGYTF. The DNA for the CDR3 is TGTGCCAGCAGCGGACAGGGGGCGGGCTACACCTTC.